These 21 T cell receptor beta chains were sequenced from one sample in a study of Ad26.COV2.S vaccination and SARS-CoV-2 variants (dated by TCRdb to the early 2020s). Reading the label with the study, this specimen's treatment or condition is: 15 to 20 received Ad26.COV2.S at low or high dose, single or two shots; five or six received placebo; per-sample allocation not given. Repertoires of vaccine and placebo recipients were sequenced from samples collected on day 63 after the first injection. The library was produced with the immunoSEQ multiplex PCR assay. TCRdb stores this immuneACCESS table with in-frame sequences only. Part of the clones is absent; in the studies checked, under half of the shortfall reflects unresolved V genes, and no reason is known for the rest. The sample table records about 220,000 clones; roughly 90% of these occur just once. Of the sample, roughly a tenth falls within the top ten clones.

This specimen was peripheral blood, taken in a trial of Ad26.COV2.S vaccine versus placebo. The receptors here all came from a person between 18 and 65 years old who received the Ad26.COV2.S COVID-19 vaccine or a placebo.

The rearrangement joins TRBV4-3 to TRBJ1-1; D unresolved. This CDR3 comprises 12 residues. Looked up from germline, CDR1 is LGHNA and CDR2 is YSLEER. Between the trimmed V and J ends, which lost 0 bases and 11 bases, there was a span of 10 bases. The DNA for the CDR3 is TGCGCCAGCAGCCAAGAATGGGGTTTGGCTTTCTTT. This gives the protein CASSQEWGLAFF.

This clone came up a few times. The CDR3 sequence is CSVAGVLGETQYF. In DNA form, the CDR3 reads TGCAGCGTAGCGGGGGTGTTAGGAGAGACCCAGTACTTC. The chain uses TRBV29-1 and TRBJ2-5; 8 bases line up with TRBD2. The CDR3 is 13 amino acids. In germline, CDR1 is SQVTM, CDR2 ANQGSEA. V trimming: 6 bases; J trimming: 4 bases; junction bases outside the gene matches: 7.

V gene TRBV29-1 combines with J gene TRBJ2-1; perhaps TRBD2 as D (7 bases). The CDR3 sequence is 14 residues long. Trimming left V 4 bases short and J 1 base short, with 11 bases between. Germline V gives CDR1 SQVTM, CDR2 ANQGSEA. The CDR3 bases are TGCAGCGTTGGTAGGGGGGGATCCTACAATGAGCAGTTCTTC. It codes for CSVGRGGSYNEQFF.

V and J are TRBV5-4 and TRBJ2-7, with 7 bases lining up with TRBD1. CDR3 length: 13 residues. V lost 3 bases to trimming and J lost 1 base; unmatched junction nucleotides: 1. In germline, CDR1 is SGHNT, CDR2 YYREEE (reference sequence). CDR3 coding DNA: TGTGCCAGCAGCTCGACAGGGTCCTACGAGCAGTACTTC. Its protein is CASSSTGSYEQYF.

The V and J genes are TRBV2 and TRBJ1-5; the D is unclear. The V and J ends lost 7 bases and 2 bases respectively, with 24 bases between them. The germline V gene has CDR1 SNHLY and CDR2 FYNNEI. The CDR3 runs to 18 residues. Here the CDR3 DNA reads TGTGCCAGCACCTCGGGGAGGGTCTCACACTCGGGCAATCAGCCCCAGCATTTT. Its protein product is CASTSGRVSHSGNQPQHF.

CDR3 sequence reads: CASTDSALYGYTF. In nucleotides, the CDR3 is TGTGCCAGCACCGACAGTGCCCTCTATGGCTACACCTTC. V gene TRBV18 combines with J gene TRBJ1-2; D may be TRBD1 (5 bases). The CDR3 contains 13 residues. Germline CDR1 KGHSH, CDR2 LQKENI. Trimming took 8 bases from V and 4 from J, leaving 14 bases between them.

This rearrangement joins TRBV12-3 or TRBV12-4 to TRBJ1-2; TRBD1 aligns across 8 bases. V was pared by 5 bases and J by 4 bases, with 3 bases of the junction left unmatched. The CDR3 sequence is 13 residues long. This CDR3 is CASSTGGGYGYTF. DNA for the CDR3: TGTGCCAGCAGTACAGGGGGTGGCTATGGCTACACCTTC.

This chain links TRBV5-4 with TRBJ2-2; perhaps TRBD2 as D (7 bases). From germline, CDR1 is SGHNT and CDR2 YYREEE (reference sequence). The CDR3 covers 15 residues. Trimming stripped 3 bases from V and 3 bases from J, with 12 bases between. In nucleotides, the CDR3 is TGTGCCAGCAGCTCAAGAGGGGGGGACACCGGGGAGCTGTTTTTT. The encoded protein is CASSSRGGDTGELFF.

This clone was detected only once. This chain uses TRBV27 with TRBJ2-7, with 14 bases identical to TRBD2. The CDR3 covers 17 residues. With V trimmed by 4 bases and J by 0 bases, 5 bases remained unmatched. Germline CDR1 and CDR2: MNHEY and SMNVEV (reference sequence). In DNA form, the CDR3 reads TGTGCCAGCAGTTCCCCGGGACTAGCGGGAGTCTCCTACGAGCAGTACTTC. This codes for CASSSPGLAGVSYEQYF.

Here the CDR3 reads CASSLAGAILTNEKLFF. CDR3 sequence (DNA): TGTGCCAGCAGCTTGGCGGGCGCCATCCTAACTAATGAAAAACTGTTTTTT. The chain uses TRBV7-8 and TRBJ1-4; D call uncertain. Trimming shortened V by 3 bases and J by 1 base, and 15 bases separated the two germline ends. There are 17 residues in the CDR3. CDR1 is SGHVS and CDR2 is FQNEAQ in the germline V gene.

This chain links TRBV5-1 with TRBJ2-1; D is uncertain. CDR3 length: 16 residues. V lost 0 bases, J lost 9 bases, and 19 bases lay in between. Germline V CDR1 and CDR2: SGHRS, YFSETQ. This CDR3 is CASSLALGIWDSEQFF. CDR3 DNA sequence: TGCGCCAGCAGCTTGGCCTTGGGGATTTGGGATAGTGAGCAGTTCTTC.

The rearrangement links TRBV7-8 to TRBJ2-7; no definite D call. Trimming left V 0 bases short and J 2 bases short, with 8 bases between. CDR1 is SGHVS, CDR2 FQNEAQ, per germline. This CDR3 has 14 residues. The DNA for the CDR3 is TGTGCCAGCAGCTTAGCTCACAGCGCCTACGAGCAGTACTTC. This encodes CASSLAHSAYEQYF.

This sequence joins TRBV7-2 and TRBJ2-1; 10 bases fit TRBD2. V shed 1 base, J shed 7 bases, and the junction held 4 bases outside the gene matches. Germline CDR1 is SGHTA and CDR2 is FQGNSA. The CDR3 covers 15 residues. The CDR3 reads CASSLVAGGGNEQFF. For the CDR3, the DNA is TGTGCCAGCAGCTTAGTAGCGGGAGGTGGGAATGAGCAGTTCTTC.

The CDR3 sequence is CSVEVRGPGNTIYF. CDR3 nucleotides: TGCAGCGTTGAGGTCAGGGGGCCAGGAAACACCATATATTTT. V and J are TRBV29-1 and TRBJ1-3; 8 bases are a match to TRBD1. Germline CDR1 and CDR2: SQVTM and ANQGSEA. The CDR3 is made up of 14 amino acids. Trimming cost V 3 bases and J 4 bases; bases outside gene matches: 5.

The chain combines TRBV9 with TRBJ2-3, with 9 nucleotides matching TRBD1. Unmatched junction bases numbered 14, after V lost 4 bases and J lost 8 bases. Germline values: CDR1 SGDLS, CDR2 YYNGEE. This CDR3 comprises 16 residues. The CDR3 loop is CASSLTGTGLVSTQYF. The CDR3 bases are TGTGCCAGCAGCCTCACCGGGACAGGGTTGGTGTCTACGCAGTATTTT. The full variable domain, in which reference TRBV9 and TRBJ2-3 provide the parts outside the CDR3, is DSGVTQTPKHLITATGQRVTLRCSPRSGDLSVYWYQQSLDQGLQFLIQYYNGEERAKGNILERFSAQQFPDLHSELNLSSLELGDSALYFCASSLTGTGLVSTQYFGPGTRLTVL.

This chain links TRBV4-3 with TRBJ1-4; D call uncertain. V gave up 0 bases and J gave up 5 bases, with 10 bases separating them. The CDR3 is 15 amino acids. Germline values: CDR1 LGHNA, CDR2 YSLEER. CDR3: CASSQEIRGNEKLFF. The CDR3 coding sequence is TGCGCCAGCAGCCAAGAGATACGGGGAAATGAAAAACTGTTTTTT.

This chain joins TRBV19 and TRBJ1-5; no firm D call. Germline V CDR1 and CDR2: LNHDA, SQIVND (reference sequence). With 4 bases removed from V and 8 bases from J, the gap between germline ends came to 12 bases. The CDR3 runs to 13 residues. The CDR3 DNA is TGTGCCAGTAGTACGCGATCTTCGGAGCCCCAGCATTTT. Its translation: CASSTRSSEPQHF.

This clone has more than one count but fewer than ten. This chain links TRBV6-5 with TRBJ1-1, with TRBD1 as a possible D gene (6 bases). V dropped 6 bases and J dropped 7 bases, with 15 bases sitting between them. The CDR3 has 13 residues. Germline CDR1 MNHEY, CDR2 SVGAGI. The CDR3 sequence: CASRPTGFGEAFF. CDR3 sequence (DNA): TGTGCCAGCAGACCGACAGGTTTTGGTGAAGCTTTCTTT.

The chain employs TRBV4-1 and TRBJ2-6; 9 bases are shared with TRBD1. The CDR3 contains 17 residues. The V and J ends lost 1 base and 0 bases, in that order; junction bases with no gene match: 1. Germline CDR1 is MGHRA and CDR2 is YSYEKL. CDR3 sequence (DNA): TGCGCCAGCAGCCAAGGACAGGGGGGCTCTGGGGCCAACGTCCTGACTTTC. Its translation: CASSQGQGGSGANVLTF.

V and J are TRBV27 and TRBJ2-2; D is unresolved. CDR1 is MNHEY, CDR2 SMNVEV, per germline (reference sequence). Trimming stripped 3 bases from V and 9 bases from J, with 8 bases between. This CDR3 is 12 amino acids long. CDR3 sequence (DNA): TGTGCCAGCAGTTTCTTCCAAAGGGAGCTGTTTTTT. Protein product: CASSFFQRELFF.

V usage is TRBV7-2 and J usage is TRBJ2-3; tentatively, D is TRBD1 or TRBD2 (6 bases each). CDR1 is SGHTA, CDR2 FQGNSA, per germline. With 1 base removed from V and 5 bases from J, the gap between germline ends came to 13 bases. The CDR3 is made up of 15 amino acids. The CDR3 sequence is CASSLVGGLGDTQYF. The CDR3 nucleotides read TGTGCCAGCAGCTTAGTAGGGGGGCTAGGAGATACGCAGTATTTT. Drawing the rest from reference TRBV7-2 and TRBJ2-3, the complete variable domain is GAGVSQSPSNKVTEKGKDVELRCDPISGHTALYWYRQSLGQGLEFLIYFQGNSAPDKSGLPSDRFSAERTGGSVSTLTIQRTQQEDSAVYLCASSLVGGLGDTQYFGPGTRLTVL.